This T cell receptor (beta chain) stems from a study of control samples from healthy donors and cancer patients. Germline assignment: CDR1 SQVTM and CDR2 ANQGSEA. The germline V and J ends were trimmed by 4 bases and 4 bases, with 7 bases remaining between them. The CDR3 contains 11 residues. Libraries were prepared by immunoSEQ multiplex PCR; TCRdb keeps only in-frame clonotypes and omits some of them. The sample carries about 180,000 clones, about 90% recorded once. The gene calls are TRBV29-1 and TRBJ1-1, with D possibly being TRBD1 (6 bases). This sequence was found in a woman aged 50 to 60 in good health. Source material: blood. The CDR3 is CSVVGGTEAFF. CDR3 sequence (DNA): TGCAGCGTTGTAGGGGGCACTGAAGCTTTCTTT.